The clone carrying this T cell receptor (beta chain) was counted a few times. The target antigen is unknown. The sample is drawn from a study of T cells in Graves' hyperthyroidism and ophthalmopathy. V lost 3 bases to trimming and J lost 2 bases, with 12 bases between them. CDR3 length: 15 amino acids. Looked up from germline, CDR1 is SNHLY and CDR2 is FYNNEI. Patients aged 18 to 65 had newly diagnosed hyperthyroidism that had lasted under 2 months. The diagnostic basis comprised clinical symptoms, serum thyroxine and TRAb, thyroid ultrasound and orbital computed tomography. General observations from the study: Most thyroid-expanded clonotypes above 0.001 were also found in blood.

Authors of the study amplified TCR beta CDR3 regions from RNA transcripts. The HTBI set primed first-round TCR CDR3 RT-PCR. TCRdb re-called the multiplex PCR reads with MiXCR, one entry per CDR3 protein. The repertoire has 550,000 to 600,000 distinct CDR3 sequences, approximately 15% of them found once; the top ten carry about 20%. The rearrangement uses TRBV2 and TRBJ2-3; TRBD2 might be the D (6 bases). The sequenced sample consisted of blood. The clonotype originates from a woman aged 18-29 years with Graves' hyperthyroidism. The CDR3 sequence: CASSDLGGITDTQYF. DNA of the CDR3: TGTGCCAGCAGTGATCTGGGGGGAATCACAGATACGCAGTATTTT.